The 8 T cell receptor beta chains given below trace back to one sample, sequenced in a study of blood T cell repertoires in COVID-19. Sequenced by immunoSEQ multiplex PCR; TCRdb stores in-frame clones only, minus some. The sample records about 40,000 clones, about 88% being singletons. Sequencing was carried out using peripheral blood. These receptors were obtained from a man in his 60s with active COVID-19.

This chain connects TRBV28 to TRBJ2-7; 8 nucleotides agree with TRBD2. The CDR3 spans 16 residues. Germline V gene data show CDR1 as MDHEN and CDR2 as SYDVKM. Unmatched junction bases numbered 9, after V lost 5 bases and J lost 0 bases. CDR3 loop: CASSAPTSAYSYEQYF. CDR3 bases: TGTGCCAGCAGTGCCCCGACTAGCGCTTACTCCTACGAGCAGTACTTC.

The J gene is TRBJ2-7, the V gene TRBV11-2; no definite D call. The V gene's germline CDR1 is SGHAT and CDR2 FQNNGV. The CDR3 spans 12 residues. V was pared by 5 bases and J by 4 bases, with 9 bases between. This CDR3 is CASSPSRYEQYF. CDR3 in DNA: TGTGCCAGCAGCCCCTCCCGTTACGAGCAGTACTTC.

The V and J genes are TRBV30 and TRBJ2-3, with 13 bases aligning to TRBD2. Germline V gives CDR1 GTSNPN, CDR2 SVGIG (reference sequence). The CDR3 totals 16 residues. The V gene end was trimmed by 4 bases and the J gene end by 4 bases; junction bases not matched to a gene: 8. The CDR3 sequence: CAWTRTSGSVPDTQYF. Written as DNA, the CDR3 is TGTGCCTGGACCCGGACTAGCGGGAGTGTCCCAGATACGCAGTATTTT.

The CDR3 here is CASSISSGSGDTQYF. For the CDR3, the DNA is TGTGCCAGTAGTATAAGTAGCGGGAGTGGAGATACGCAGTATTTT. The chain recombines TRBV19 with TRBJ2-3, with 9 bases aligning to TRBD2. CDR3 size: 15 residues. Germline V gene sequence: CDR1 LNHDA, CDR2 SQIVND (reference sequence). J lost 5 bases, V lost 2 bases, and 5 bases had no gene match.

This clone showed up just a few times. V gene TRBV7-2 combines with J gene TRBJ2-7, with a possible D match to TRBD2 (7 bases). The CDR3 is 15 residues long. Trimming took 3 bases from V and 0 from J, leaving 12 bases between them. Germline CDR1 SGHTA, CDR2 FQGNSA. The CDR3 DNA reads as TGTGCCAGCAGCTTGGGGCGGGGGCCCTCCTACGAGCAGTACTTC. Translated: CASSLGRGPSYEQYF.

The rearrangement uses TRBV28 and TRBJ1-5, with TRBD1 identical over 7 bases. The CDR3 contains 17 residues. V dropped 0 bases and J dropped 0; count of bases not matched to a gene: 5. Germline assignment: CDR1 MDHEN and CDR2 SYDVKM. The CDR3 spells CASSLWSRGYSNQPQHF. CDR3 bases: TGTGCCAGCAGTTTATGGTCCAGGGGGTATAGCAATCAGCCCCAGCATTTT.

The rearrangement links TRBV6-2 or TRBV6-3 to TRBJ2-7, with D possibly TRBD2 on 6 matching bases. Trimming removed 5 bases from V and 5 bases from J, with 16 bases in between. This CDR3 is built from 14 residues. In germline, CDR1 is MNHEY, CDR2 SVGEGT. CDR3 in DNA: TGTGCCAGCAGTCGGGGGACCCCAGAGAACGAGCAGTACTTC. Protein product: CASSRGTPENEQYF.

This clone was seen a single time. The chain uses TRBV12-3 or TRBV12-4 and TRBJ2-4; a weak D match, TRBD2 (5 bases). This CDR3 spans 13 amino acids. Trimming removed 3 bases at V and 6 bases at J, with 9 bases between. The CDR3 region has the DNA TGTGCCAGCAGTTTGGGAGCCGGAAACATTCAGTACTTC. Protein sequence: CASSLGAGNIQYF.